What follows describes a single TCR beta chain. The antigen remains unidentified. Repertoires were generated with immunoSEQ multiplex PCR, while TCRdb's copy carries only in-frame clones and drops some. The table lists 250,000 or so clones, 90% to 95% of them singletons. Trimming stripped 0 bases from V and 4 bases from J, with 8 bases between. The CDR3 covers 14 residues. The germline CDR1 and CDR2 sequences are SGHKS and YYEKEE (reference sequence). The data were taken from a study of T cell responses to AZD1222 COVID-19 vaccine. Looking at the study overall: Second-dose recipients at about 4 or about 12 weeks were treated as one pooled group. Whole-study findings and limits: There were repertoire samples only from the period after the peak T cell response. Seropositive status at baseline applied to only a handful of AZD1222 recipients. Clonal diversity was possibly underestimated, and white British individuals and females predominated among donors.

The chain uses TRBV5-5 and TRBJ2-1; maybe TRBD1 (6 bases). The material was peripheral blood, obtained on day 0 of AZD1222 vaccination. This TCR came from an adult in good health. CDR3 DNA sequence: TGTGCCAGCAGCTTGGGGGACATGTACAATGAGCAGTTCTTC. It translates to CASSLGDMYNEQFF.